A selection of T cell receptor beta chains follows, all from one sample in a study of T cells in Graves' hyperthyroidism and ophthalmopathy. In TCRdb, the multiplex PCR reads were re-called with MiXCR into one record per CDR3 protein. In the table there are hundreds of thousands of distinct CDR3 sequences, about 14% of which are singletons. Sequencing input: blood. The receptors were gathered from a woman in her late teens or twenties with Graves' hyperthyroidism. The CDR3 runs from the conserved cysteine through the conserved F or W. A D gene is named only where the DNA matches it firmly. Some rows mark clone size as missing; the rest say once, few, many or name a class of expanded clone.

j_call d_call v_call cdr3_length clone_size cdr3_nt cdr3_aa
TRBJ2-5 TRBD2 TRBV10-3 14 few TGTGCCATCAGTGGTAGCGGGAGGGAAGAGACCCAGTACTTC CAISGSGREETQYF
TRBJ1-2 TRBD1 TRBV20-1 13 once TGCAGTGCTAGGGCTCCAGGGGGCTATGGCTACACCTTC CSARAPGGYGYTF
TRBJ2-7 NA TRBV27 14 NA TGTGCCAGCAGCAGTTACGAGGCTGGGAGCGAGCAGTACTTC CASSSYEAGSEQYF
TRBJ1-6 NA TRBV19 16 NA TGTGCCAGTAGTATAAAGACATGGGGAGGGCATTCACCCCTCCACTTT CASSIKTWGGHSPLHF
TRBJ2-1 NA TRBV9 17 few TGTGCCAGCAGCGTAGGGAGCGGGCAAAAAGTTAACAATGAGCAGTTCTTC CASSVGSGQKVNNEQFF
TRBJ1-1 TRBD1 TRBV4-3 16 NA TGCGCCAGCAGCCAGGGGACAGGGCCCACGAACACTGAAGCTTTCTTT CASSQGTGPTNTEAFF
TRBJ2-3 NA TRBV7-6 15 few TGTGCCAGCAGCTTAGCGGAGAAGAGCACAGATACGCAGTATTTT CASSLAEKSTDTQYF
TRBJ2-3 NA TRBV6-1 15 many TGTGCCAGCAGTTACCGTAGTGGTAGCACAGATACGCAGTATTTT CASSYRSGSTDTQYF
TRBJ1-1 NA TRBV6-2/TRBV6-3 16 NA TGTGCCAGCAGTTACGAGGAGGTAAAGATGAACACTGAAGCTTTCTTT CASSYEEVKMNTEAFF
TRBJ2-3 TRBD1 TRBV24-1 15 few TGTGCCACCAGTGATCCAGACAGGGAGTGGGATACGCAGTATTTT CATSDPDREWDTQYF
TRBJ2-1 TRBD2 TRBV20-1 17 NA TGCAGTGCTAGAGAGGTGAATGGGAGACTAGCGGGAAATGAGCAGTTCTTC CSAREVNGRLAGNEQFF